The 7 T cell receptor beta chains presented below share a single source sample, sequenced in a study of blood T cell repertoires in COVID-19. Clones were read by immunoSEQ multiplex PCR, and TCRdb kept only the in-frame ones, dropping some. The data show 130,000 to 150,000 clones, with 84% seen just once and almost 6% held by the top ten. The sequencing input was PBMCs or T cells enriched from blood (not recorded which). All receptors come from a woman aged 50 to 60 who had been exposed to COVID-19.

There are a few counts of this clone. V and J are TRBV10-2 and TRBJ2-1; D is possibly TRBD2 (6 bases). The ends were cut back, 5 bases at V and 9 bases at J, with 14 bases in the middle. Germline lookup yields CDR1 WSHSY and CDR2 SAAADI. The CDR3 sequence is 13 residues long. For the CDR3, the DNA is TGCGCCAGCAGTCCAGCGGGTGGCCGTGAGCAGTTCTTC. It yields the protein CASSPAGGREQFF.

This clone appeared many times. The V call is TRBV6-2 or TRBV6-3, the J call TRBJ2-5; D is perhaps TRBD1 (6 bases). Germline-derived CDR1 and CDR2 are MNHEY and SVGEGT. The CDR3 is made up of 14 amino acids. V lost 6 bases and J 5 bases, leaving 16 bases between the germline ends. CDR3 sequence reads: CASSRNREMETQYF. DNA for the CDR3: TGTGCCAGCAGCCGTAACAGGGAGATGGAGACCCAGTACTTC.

V is TRBV6-5 and J is TRBJ1-1; TRBD1 aligns across 9 bases. Germline CDR1 MNHEY, CDR2 SVGAGI. The CDR3 sequence is 16 residues long. Losses at the gene ends were 2 bases for V and 5 bases for J; bases not matched to a gene: 9. The DNA of the CDR3 is TGTGCCAGCAGTTACCTTAGACAGGGGGGAAGTACTGAAGCTTTCTTT. It is translated as CASSYLRQGGSTEAFF.

This chain connects TRBV27 to TRBJ2-2; 10 bases are a match to TRBD2. J gave up 4 bases and V 3 bases, and 2 bases lay outside the gene matches. Per the germline V gene, CDR1 is MNHEY and CDR2 is SMNVEV (reference sequence). The CDR3 covers 15 residues. DNA for the CDR3: TGTGCCAGCAGTTTGATAGCGGGAGGCACCGGGGAGCTGTTTTTT. This codes for CASSLIAGGTGELFF.

The V gene is TRBV5-4, the J gene TRBJ2-1; 7 nucleotides match TRBD2. V lost 0 bases, J lost 7 bases, and 4 bases stayed unmatched. The germline CDR1 and CDR2 sequences are SGHNT and YYREEE (reference sequence). The CDR3 consists of 14 residues. The CDR3: CASSLVGGNNEQFF. DNA for the CDR3: TGTGCCAGCAGCTTGGTCGGGGGGAATAATGAGCAGTTCTTC. Based on the CDR3 plus reference TRBV5-4 and TRBJ2-1, the full variable domain is ETGVTQSPTHLIKTRGQQVTLRCSSQSGHNTVSWYQQALGQGPQFIFQYYREEENGRGNFPPRFSGLQFPNYSSELNVNALELDDSALYLCASSLVGGNNEQFFGPGTRLTVL.

This chain links TRBV7-8 with TRBJ2-3; D may be TRBD1 (6 bases). Trimming cost V 1 base and J 2 bases, with 10 bases left between them. Germline V CDR1 and CDR2: SGHVS, FQNEAQ. CDR3 length: 15 residues. The CDR3 protein is CASSLVGGATDTQYF. The CDR3, as DNA: TGTGCCAGCAGCTTAGTAGGGGGAGCCACAGATACGCAGTATTTT.

This rearrangement joins TRBV7-8 to TRBJ2-5; maybe TRBD1 (6 bases). This CDR3 contains 16 residues. CDR1 SGHVS and CDR2 FQNEAQ come from the germline V gene. V was cut by 0 bases and J by 5 bases, with 16 bases left in between. As DNA, the CDR3 is TGTGCCAGCAGCTTAGCGGACAGATTCCGACAGGAGACCCAGTACTTC. Translation: CASSLADRFRQETQYF.